This T cell receptor beta chain was found in a study of cytomegalovirus exposure and HLA in healthy donors. Overall study results and limits: The study dropped some indistinguishable V segments, TRBV6-2 and TRBV6-3 among them.

To note about this clone: What it recognizes is unknown.

CDR1 is SEHNR and CDR2 is FQNEAQ in the germline V gene (reference sequence). J gave up 1 base and V 1 base, and 5 bases lay outside the gene matches. The CDR3 is 16 residues long. The PCR had 60 Vbeta and 13 Jbeta primers. Sequenced by immunoSEQ multiplex PCR; TCRdb stores in-frame clones only, minus some. The sample yields roughly 130,000 clones, approximately 82% seen once. This sequence originates from a woman aged 18-29 years in good health and CMV-seropositive. Sequencing was performed on PBMCs. V usage is TRBV7-9 and J usage is TRBJ2-3, with 7 nucleotides matching TRBD1. This CDR3 reads CASSLVLGTGTDTQYF. The CDR3 region has the DNA TGTGCCAGCAGCTTAGTATTGGGGACAGGCACAGATACGCAGTATTTT.